This is a list of T cell receptor beta chains from one sample in a study of molecular identifiers for immune sequencing clone quantification. One entry per CDR3 protein, called by TCRdb with MiXCR from the PCR reads. The sample consists of hundreds of thousands of distinct CDR3 sequences, 20% to 25% of them appearing once. Sample: naive CD8+ T cells from blood, with Jurkat cell RNA spiked in. The source is a human donor in good health. Some libraries in this study had Jurkat cell RNA spiked in. The CDR3 runs from the conserved cysteine through the conserved F or W. Each record gives: J gene, D gene, clone size, V gene, CDR3 protein, CDR3 DNA. A D gene is named only where the DNA matches it firmly. A clone size is listed for some rows: how often the clone was seen (once, few, many), or a class if it is expanded.

>TRBJ2-3|TRBD1|once|TRBV5-5
CASSLSGGCTDTQYF
TGTGCCAGCAGCTTGTCAGGGGGCTGCACAGATACGCAGTATTTT
>TRBJ2-3|NA|many|TRBV7-8
CASSNPGVHTQNTQYF
TGTGCCAGCAGCAATCCGGGCGTCCACACACAAAATACGCAGTATTTT
>TRBJ2-3|NA|few|TRBV6-2/TRBV6-3
CASSSGHFSTDTQYF
TGTGCCAGCAGTTCTGGGCACTTTAGCACAGATACGCAGTATTTT
>TRBJ2-3|TRBD2|NA|TRBV7-9
CASSWERGSTDTQYF
TGTGCCAGCAGCTGGGAGCGGGGGAGCACAGATACGCAGTATTTT
>TRBJ2-7|NA|NA|TRBV6-8
CASSYLRGPGNEQYF
TGTGCCAGCAGTTACTTGCGGGGGCCGGGGAACGAGCAGTACTTC
>TRBJ2-3|NA|few|TRBV20-1
CSARAPRLSSTDTQCF
TGCAGTGCTAGAGCCCCTAGACTCTCTTCCACAGATACGCAGTGTTTT
>TRBJ2-5|NA|NA|TRBV6-2/TRBV6-3
CASSTYRFEDKETQYF
TGTGCCAGCAGTACCTACCGGTTCGAAGACAAAGAGACCCAGTACTTC
>TRBJ2-5|NA|many|TRBV6-5
CASSLTSQETQYF
TGTGCCAGCAGCCTGACTAGCCAAGAGACCCAGTACTTC
>TRBJ2-3|NA|many|TRBV9
CASSVGGAPSTDTQYF
TGTGCCAGCAGCGTAGGTGGAGCGCCTAGCACAGATACGCAGTATTTT
>TRBJ1-1|NA|many|TRBV3-1
CASSQEMYTEAFF
TGTGCCAGCAGCCAAGAGATGTACACTGAAGCTTTCTTT
>TRBJ2-3|NA|many|TRBV28
CASSFLQESTDTQYF
TGTGCCAGCAGTTTTCTGCAGGAAAGCACAGATACGCAGTATTTT
>TRBJ1-4|NA|many|TRBV20-1
CSASSGAGEKLFF
TGCAGTGCTAGTTCTGGGGCTGGAGAAAAACTGTTTTTT
>TRBJ1-2|NA|NA|TRBV6-5
CASSYSTDGVANYGYTF
TGTGCCAGCAGTTACTCGACAGACGGGGTAGCTAACTATGGCTACACCTTC
>TRBJ1-1|TRBD1|many|TRBV6-2/TRBV6-3
CASSLGQGASYRTEAFF
TGTGCCAGCAGTCTCGGACAGGGGGCTTCCTACAGGACTGAAGCTTTCTTT
>TRBJ1-3|NA|few|TRBV12-3/TRBV12-4
CASSLASHPGNTIYF
TGTGCCAGCAGTTTAGCGTCACATCCTGGAAACACCATATATTTT
>TRBJ2-7|NA|few|TRBV6-2/TRBV6-3
CASSYRRTAYEQYF
TGTGCCAGCAGTTACCGGCGGACTGCCTACGAGCAGTACTTC
>TRBJ2-1|TRBD2|NA|TRBV4-3
CASSQRLAGGHEQSF
TGCGCCAGCAGCCAAAGACTAGCGGGAGGCCATGAGCAGTCCTTC
>TRBJ2-7|NA|many|TRBV7-8
CASSLAPYEQYF
TGTGCCAGCAGCTTAGCGCCGTACGAGCAGTACTTC
>TRBJ1-1|TRBD1|once|TRBV27
CASRNRDRGFTEAFF
TGTGCCAGCAGAAATCGGGACAGGGGGTTCACTGAAGCTTTCTTT
>TRBJ1-5|TRBD1|many|TRBV7-2
CASSPGPGQSAMGDQPQHF
TGTGCCAGCAGCCCAGGGCCGGGACAGTCGGCAATGGGGGATCAGCCCCAGCATTTT
>TRBJ2-7|NA|NA|TRBV13
CASSYQSWGRASYEQYF
TGTGCCAGCAGCTACCAGTCGTGGGGTAGGGCCTCCTACGAGCAGTACTTC
>TRBJ2-7|NA|many|TRBV4-3
CASSQGLGTSYEQYF
TGCGCCAGCAGCCAAGGTTTAGGAACCTCCTACGAGCAGTACTTC
>TRBJ1-2|NA|few|TRBV6-2/TRBV6-3
CASSSTAPQDNNYGYTF
TGTGCCAGCAGTTCCACCGCTCCCCAGGATAACAACTATGGCTACACCTTC
>TRBJ2-7|TRBD2|many|TRBV29-1
CSGGLAGGSEQYF
TGCAGCGGGGGACTAGCGGGAGGATCCGAGCAGTACTTC
>TRBJ2-3|TRBD2|many|TRBV29-1
CSASGRAGTDTQYF
TGCAGCGCTAGCGGGAGGGCTGGCACAGATACGCAGTATTTT
>TRBJ2-7|NA|NA|TRBV10-3
CAISEGGRSYEQYF
TGTGCCATCAGTGAGGGGGGCAGAAGCTACGAGCAGTACTTC
>TRBJ1-1|NA|NA|TRBV6-1
CASSVGWGMSTEAFF
TGTGCCAGCAGTGTAGGTTGGGGGATGAGCACTGAAGCTTTCTTT
>TRBJ2-2|NA|many|TRBV24-1
CATSLPSNTGELFF
TGTGCCACCAGTCTTCCTTCGAACACCGGGGAGCTGTTTTTT
>TRBJ2-7|NA|many|TRBV4-3
CASSQDSGPASYEQYF
TGCGCCAGCAGCCAAGATTCGGGACCAGCCTCCTACGAGCAGTACTTC
>TRBJ1-4|NA|NA|TRBV4-2
CASSQDPTALGEKLFF
TGTGCCAGCAGCCAAGACCCGACAGCCCTTGGCGAAAAACTGTTTTTT
>TRBJ2-7|TRBD2|NA|TRBV11-2
CASSLLATEQYF
TGTGCCAGCAGCCTACTAGCGACCGAGCAGTACTTC
>TRBJ2-7|NA|many|TRBV4-3
CASSQGPVVYEQYF
TGCGCCAGCAGCCAAGGCCCGGTCGTCTACGAGCAGTACTTC
>TRBJ2-3|NA|many|TRBV5-1
CASSLGGLGGDTQYF
TGCGCCAGCAGCTTGGGTGGACTAGGGGGAGATACGCAGTATTTT
>TRBJ2-2|NA|NA|TRBV7-9
CASSFPSAGGPNTGVLFF
TGTGCCAGCAGCTTCCCCTCCGCCGGGGGCCCGAACACCGGGGTGCTGTTTTTT
>TRBJ1-1|NA|many|TRBV7-2
CASSFRRGSTEAFF
TGTGCCAGCAGCTTTCGGAGGGGTTCCACTGAAGCTTTCTTT
>TRBJ2-6|NA|many|TRBV24-1
CATKSSGANVLTF
TGTGCCACCAAAAGCTCTGGGGCCAACGTCCTGACTTTC
>TRBJ2-3|NA|many|TRBV6-5
CASSMGGSTDTQYF
TGTGCCAGCAGCATGGGGGGTAGCACAGATACGCAGTATTTT
>TRBJ2-2|NA|many|TRBV7-9
CASSLIWNTGELFF
TGTGCCAGCAGCTTAATTTGGAACACCGGGGAGCTGTTTTTT
>TRBJ1-6|NA|NA|TRBV25-1
CAGLGHGGDEPLGNSPLHF
TGTGCCGGCTTAGGCCATGGAGGGGACGAACCCCTGGGTAATTCACCCCTCCACTTT
>TRBJ2-5|NA|many|TRBV7-9
CASSLAAGFQGQETQYF
TGTGCCAGCAGCTTAGCTGCAGGCTTTCAGGGGCAAGAGACCCAGTACTTC
>TRBJ2-3|NA|NA|TRBV27
CASSTSGVQADTQYF
TGTGCCAGCAGTACGTCAGGAGTTCAGGCAGATACGCAGTATTTT
>TRBJ2-7|TRBD1|NA|TRBV9
CASSVTGGPCEQYF
TGTGCCAGCAGCGTGACAGGGGGCCCCTGCGAGCAGTACTTC
>TRBJ2-7|TRBD1|NA|TRBV7-6
CASSSGHWTGSDEQYF
TGTGCCAGCAGCTCCGGACACTGGACAGGGAGCGACGAGCAGTACTTC
>TRBJ2-7|NA|NA|TRBV20-1
CSAPLVSGERYF
TGCAGTGCTCCCCTCGTTTCGGGCGAGCGGTACTTC
>TRBJ2-2|TRBD1|NA|TRBV9
CASSTGTANTGELFF
TGTGCCAGCAGCACAGGGACAGCGAACACCGGGGAGCTGTTTTTT
>TRBJ2-2|NA|many|TRBV7-2
CASSVGASQLNTGELFF
TGTGCCAGCAGCGTAGGGGCGTCCCAGTTGAACACCGGGGAGCTGTTTTTT